The 28 T cell receptor beta chains below all came from one sample that was sequenced in a study of shared clonotypes between healthy human individuals (dated by TCRdb to 2018 to 2020). Preparation of the library involved the immunoSEQ multiplex PCR assay. Entries here come from immuneACCESS through TCRdb and include only in-frame sequences with V and J called. Some clones fail to appear in such tables; in the studies checked, an unresolved V gene covers under half of the shortfall, and the cause of the remainder is unknown. Within this sample are 650,000 to 700,000 clones, with about 92% of them counted one time only. Clones ranked in the top ten supply 34% of the sample. Sequenced sample: memory CD8+ T cells from PBMCs. The cell subset or site label on this specimen signifies: CD45RO+ cells pooled with CCR7-negative TemRA cells. Receptors originate from a man between 18 and 29 years old in good health. Some clones in this sample may be carry-over from other donors' samples.

This clone was counted ten times or more. The chain recombines TRBV6-5 with TRBJ2-3; D possibly corresponds to TRBD1 (6 bases). Germline CDR1 reads MNHEY; CDR2 reads SVGAGI. This CDR3 has 15 amino acids. V was clipped by 0 bases and J by 5 bases, with 12 bases between them. The CDR3 nucleotides read TGTGCCAGCAGTTACTCCCGGACAGCAGGAGATACGCAGTATTTT. As protein: CASSYSRTAGDTQYF.

For this clone: Other DNA variants within this sample encode the same CDR3. V and J are TRBV11-2 and TRBJ1-3; D is perhaps TRBD1 (5 bases). The CDR3 extends over 16 amino acids. V was pared by 1 base and J by 1 base, with 11 bases between. Per the germline V gene, CDR1 is SGHAT and CDR2 is FQNNGV. CDR3 coding DNA: TGTGCCAGCAGCTTAGGGGGCAGGAGGTCTGGAAACACCATATATTTT. It specifies CASSLGGRRSGNTIYF.

The chain is built from TRBV6-5 and TRBJ2-7; D remains ambiguous. CDR1 is MNHEY and CDR2 is SVGAGI in the germline V gene. V was pared by 0 bases and J by 6 bases, with 6 bases between. The CDR3 consists of 12 residues. The CDR3 DNA follows: TGTGCCAGCAGTTACTCGGGTATCGAGCAGTACTTC. It yields the protein CASSYSGIEQYF.

J is TRBJ2-1 and V is TRBV7-9; no firm D call. The CDR3 has 16 amino acids. Trimming stripped 5 bases from V and 2 bases from J, with 16 bases between. Germline V gene sequence: CDR1 SEHNR, CDR2 FQNEAQ (reference sequence). The CDR3 DNA reads TGTGCCAGCAGCCCACAATCTGCTAGGGCCTACAATGAGCAGTTCTTC. This encodes CASSPQSARAYNEQFF.

The chain joins TRBV27 to TRBJ2-7; 7 bases are a match to TRBD1. The V segment lost 2 bases and the J segment 2 bases; nucleotides outside the gene matches: 3. The germline CDR1 and CDR2 sequences are MNHEY and SMNVEV (reference sequence). The CDR3 contains 14 residues. This CDR3 is CASSLIGTAYEQYF. The DNA of the CDR3 is TGTGCCAGCAGTTTAATTGGGACAGCCTACGAGCAGTACTTC.

There are a few counts of this clone. J is TRBJ1-1 and V is TRBV18, with a weak D call TRBD1 (6 bases). The CDR3 extends over 14 amino acids. Germline V CDR1 and CDR2: KGHSH, LQKENI. The V end was cut by 4 bases, the J end by 0 bases, with 9 bases between. This CDR3 is CASSRTDLNTEAFF. The CDR3 DNA reads TGTGCCAGCTCACGGACAGACTTGAACACTGAAGCTTTCTTT.

The chain joins TRBV9 to TRBJ2-7; 7 nucleotides align to TRBD2. The CDR3 loop spans 14 amino acids. Germline V gives CDR1 SGDLS, CDR2 YYNGEE. The V gene end was trimmed by 0 bases and the J gene end by 5 bases; junction bases not matched to a gene: 5. CDR3 sequence (DNA): TGTGCCAGCAGCGTAGGCGGGGGACGCAACGAGCAGTACTTC. This encodes CASSVGGGRNEQYF.

The chain couples TRBV21-1 to TRBJ1-4. TRBV21-1 is designated a pseudogene. This CDR3 spans 18 amino acids. The CDR3 coding sequence is TGTGCCAGCAGCACACGGGTGCGCGGTCCGTGGAGTCGGGAAAAACTGTTTTTT. Translated: CASSTRVRGPWSREKLFF.

This chain uses TRBV6-5 with TRBJ2-7, with D possibly being TRBD1 (5 bases). Per the germline V gene, CDR1 is MNHEY and CDR2 is SVGAGI. The CDR3 is 11 amino acids. The CDR3 spells CASQGLREQYF. The CDR3 nucleotides are TGTGCTAGCCAGGGTTTGCGGGAGCAGTACTTC.

The chain carries TRBV28 and TRBJ2-6; unclear D gene. Trimming removed 4 bases from V and 4 bases from J, with 11 bases in between. The CDR3 covers 15 residues. CDR1 and CDR2 (germline): MDHEN, SYDVKM. As DNA, the CDR3 is TGTGCCAGCAGTTCCCACTTGGTAGGGGCCAACGTCCTGACTTTC. It translates to CASSSHLVGANVLTF.

The rearrangement links TRBV27 to TRBJ1-5; D gene unclear. CDR3 length equals 13 residues. V lost 0 bases to trimming and J lost 9 bases, with 9 bases between them. From germline, CDR1 is MNHEY and CDR2 SMNVEV (reference sequence). The DNA of the CDR3 is TGTGCCAGCAGTTTATCGAGTTGGCCGCCCCAGCATTTT. Protein sequence: CASSLSSWPPQHF.

The CDR3 nucleotides read TGTGCCAGCAGGCCGGACAGGCTAGAGGGCTACACCTTC. Translation gives CASRPDRLEGYTF. The chain employs TRBV28 and TRBJ1-2, with 7 bases lining up with TRBD1. Germline assignment: CDR1 MDHEN and CDR2 SYDVKM. This CDR3 contains 13 residues. V was pared by 6 bases and J by 8 bases, with 9 bases of the junction left unmatched.

The chain couples TRBV6-8 to TRBJ1-5; 8 positions match TRBD1. The germline V gene encodes CDR1 MNHGY and CDR2 SAAAGT. The CDR3 covers 19 residues. The V gene end was trimmed by 7 bases and the J gene end by 6 bases; junction bases not matched to a gene: 23. The CDR3 region is CASTLGRGRGRFLAQPQHF. The CDR3 coding sequence is TGTGCCAGCACCTTGGGGCGCGGCAGGGGGCGGTTTCTTGCTCAGCCCCAGCATTTT.

The chain is built from TRBV27 and TRBJ1-1; D not resolved. The V end was cut by 6 bases, the J end by 3 bases, with 14 bases between. This CDR3 spans 14 amino acids. Looked up from germline, CDR1 is MNHEY and CDR2 is SMNVEV (reference sequence). CDR3 residues: CASSPLTLDTEAFF. For the CDR3, the DNA is TGTGCCAGCAGCCCCCTCACATTGGACACTGAAGCTTTCTTT.

About this clone: At the DNA level, this CDR3 is encoded by other sequences in the same sample as well. V gene TRBV9 combines with J gene TRBJ2-7; D might be TRBD1 (6 bases). Trimming took 0 bases from V and 4 from J, leaving 11 bases between them. The V gene's germline CDR1 is SGDLS and CDR2 YYNGEE. The CDR3 has 14 residues. The CDR3 DNA sequence: TGTGCCAGCAGCGTAGGTCTGGGGGCGTACGAGCAGTACTTC. Translated, it gives CASSVGLGAYEQYF.

The chain recombines TRBV6-5 with TRBJ1-1, with 8 nucleotides matching TRBD1. Looked up from germline, CDR1 is MNHEY and CDR2 is SVGAGI. With V trimmed by 6 bases and J by 14 bases, 17 bases remained unmatched. CDR3 size: 14 residues. The CDR3 protein is CASRDGTGFPPLFF. The CDR3 DNA follows: TGTGCCAGCAGGGACGGGACAGGTTTCCCGCCCCTCTTCTTT.

As for this clone: The identical CDR3 is also encoded by other nucleotide sequences in the sample. The chain uses TRBV7-3 and TRBJ2-1; D gene unclear. The ends were cut back, 2 bases at V and 4 bases at J, with 6 bases in the middle. Germline values: CDR1 SGHTA, CDR2 FQGTGA. The CDR3 spans 13 residues. The CDR3 DNA is TGTGCCAGCAGCTTAGGCTCATACAATGAGCAGTTCTTC. Its protein product is CASSLGSYNEQFF.

V and J are TRBV9 and TRBJ1-4; TRBD1 is a possible D gene (6 bases). The CDR3 length is 13 residues. The ends were cut back, 3 bases at V and 8 bases at J, with 11 bases in the middle. Germline V CDR1 and CDR2: SGDLS, YYNGEE. CDR3 nucleotides: TGTGCCAGCAGCGGAGGGGGGAGGGAAAAACTGTTTTTT. Protein sequence: CASSGGGREKLFF.

V usage is TRBV14 and J usage is TRBJ2-2, with D possibly being TRBD1 or TRBD2 (5 bases each). The CDR3 covers 16 residues. V gave up 3 bases and J gave up 4 bases, with 15 bases separating them. Germline V gene data show CDR1 as SGHDN and CDR2 as FVKESK. CDR3 amino acids: CASSQGPGRRTGELFF. The CDR3 DNA reads TGTGCCAGCAGCCAGGGACCGGGACGCCGCACCGGGGAGCTGTTTTTT. Supplemented by reference TRBV14 and TRBJ2-2, the full variable domain reads EAGVTQFPSHSVIEKGQTVTLRCDPISGHDNLYWYRRVMGKEIKFLLHFVKESKQDESGMPNNRFLAERTGGTYSTLKVQPAELEDSGVYFCASSQGPGRRTGELFFGEGSRLTVL.

The chain employs TRBV7-2 and TRBJ2-1; TRBD1 matches 11 bases. Germline assignment: CDR1 SGHTA and CDR2 FQGNSA. The V segment lost 5 bases and the J segment 4 bases; nucleotides outside the gene matches: 7. The CDR3 is 16 residues long. The DNA of the CDR3 is TGTGCCAGCAGCCCAAGCGGGACAGGGGGTTACAATGAGCAGTTCTTC. Translation: CASSPSGTGGYNEQFF.

J is TRBJ2-3 and V is TRBV11-2, with D perhaps matching TRBD1 (5 bases). V gave up 3 bases and J gave up 0 bases, with 13 bases separating them. CDR1 is SGHAT, CDR2 FQNNGV, per germline. This CDR3 region has 16 residues. CDR3 protein: CASSFLGRASTDTQYF. For the CDR3, the DNA is TGTGCCAGCAGCTTCTTGGGCAGGGCTAGCACAGATACGCAGTATTTT.

This clone was seen just once. This chain uses TRBV7-3 with TRBJ2-7; TRBD2 matches at 7 bases. Looked up from germline, CDR1 is SGHTA and CDR2 is FQGTGA. V trimming: 2 bases; J trimming: 5 bases; junction bases outside the gene matches: 9. The CDR3 is 15 residues long. Here the CDR3 reads CASSLYRTSAHEQYF. The CDR3 DNA reads as TGTGCCAGCAGCTTATATAGGACTAGTGCGCACGAGCAGTACTTC.

This chain connects TRBV28 to TRBJ2-2, with D possibly matching TRBD1 (6 bases). In germline, CDR1 is MDHEN, CDR2 SYDVKM. V gave up 8 bases and J gave up 3 bases, with 10 bases separating them. The CDR3 covers 13 residues. The CDR3 nucleotides are TGTGCCAGCGGGACATCCTACACCGGGGAGCTGTTTTTT. Its translation: CASGTSYTGELFF.

This rearrangement joins TRBV9 to TRBJ2-2; 9 nucleotides match TRBD2. Germline V CDR1 and CDR2: SGDLS, YYNGEE. The J segment lost 7 bases and the V segment lost 0 bases, leaving 10 bases of the junction unmatched. This CDR3 is built from 17 residues. The CDR3 reads CASSVDGTSGRVGELFF. The DNA of the CDR3 is TGTGCCAGCAGCGTAGACGGAACTAGCGGGCGTGTCGGGGAGCTGTTTTTT.

V is TRBV4-1 and J is TRBJ2-2, with a tentative D call TRBD2 (5 bases). The germline V and J ends were trimmed by 0 bases and 4 bases, with 12 bases remaining between them. This CDR3 is built from 16 residues. CDR1 and CDR2 (germline): MGHRA, YSYEKL. The CDR3 is CASSQDEGSATGELFF. CDR3 coding DNA: TGCGCCAGCAGCCAAGATGAGGGATCGGCCACCGGGGAGCTGTTTTTT.

The CDR3 DNA follows: TGTGCCAGCAGCCAAGGGGGTCTGGATGAGCAGTTCTTC. It yields the protein CASSQGGLDEQFF. This rearrangement joins TRBV7-3 to TRBJ2-1; TRBD1 is a possible D gene (6 bases). There are 13 residues in the CDR3. The germline CDR1 and CDR2 sequences are SGHTA and FQGTGA. Between the trimmed V and J ends, which lost 5 bases and 8 bases, there was a span of 13 bases.

The J gene is TRBJ1-6, the V gene TRBV7-2; D remains unclear. The V gene lost 1 base and the J gene lost 10 bases, with 14 bases spanning the gap. CDR3 length: 15 amino acids. Germline V gene lookup returns CDR1 SGHTA and CDR2 FQGNSA. CDR3 residues: CASSLVRGVNSPLHF. CDR3 DNA: TGTGCCAGCAGCTTAGTACGGGGAGTGAACTCACCCCTCCACTTT.

This chain uses TRBV9 with TRBJ2-7; 8 bases are shared with TRBD1. This CDR3 comprises 14 residues. The J segment lost 4 bases and the V segment lost 0 bases, leaving 3 bases of the junction unmatched. Germline V gene lookup returns CDR1 SGDLS and CDR2 YYNGEE. The CDR3 is CASSVEDRAYEQYF. The CDR3, as DNA: TGTGCCAGCAGCGTAGAGGACAGGGCGTACGAGCAGTACTTC.